The 8 T cell receptor beta chains given below trace back to one sample, sequenced in a study of T cell responses to AZD1222 COVID-19 vaccine. Some clones are missing from TCRdb's copy, which holds only in-frame ones; the method was immunoSEQ multiplex PCR. The table records 180,000 or so clones, approximately 93% of them present only once. Sequenced here: peripheral blood, sampled on day 0 of AZD1222 vaccination. Receptors were obtained from an adult in good health.

The chain couples TRBV19 to TRBJ1-5; a possible D gene is TRBD1 (5 bases). This CDR3 is 16 amino acids long. Germline CDR1 reads LNHDA; CDR2 reads SQIVND (reference sequence). The V end lost 4 bases, the J end lost 0 bases, and 13 bases lay between the germline ends. The CDR3, as DNA: TGTGCCAGTAGTACGCTTAGGAGGGGTAGCAATCAGCCCCAGCATTTT. Protein product: CASSTLRRGSNQPQHF.

This sequence joins TRBV5-1 and TRBJ2-5; perhaps TRBD1 as D (6 bases). The V gene lost 4 bases and the J gene lost 1 base, with 11 bases spanning the gap. The CDR3 contains 14 residues. CDR1 is SGHRS, CDR2 YFSETQ, per germline. CDR3 nucleotides: TGCGCCAGCAGCCTAGGACAGACCCAAGAGACCCAGTACTTC. Translated: CASSLGQTQETQYF.

The chain employs TRBV2 and TRBJ2-4; D not resolved. The CDR3 sequence is 11 residues long. Trimming took off 1 base at V and 6 bases at J, with 1 base between the two ends. Looked up from germline, CDR1 is SNHLY and CDR2 is FYNNEI. In nucleotides, the CDR3 is TGTGCCAGCAGTGAAGGAAACATTCAGTACTTC. As protein: CASSEGNIQYF.

V is TRBV6-5 and J is TRBJ1-2; 7 bases fit TRBD1. CDR1 and CDR2 (germline): MNHEY, SVGAGI. This CDR3 region has 13 residues. J gave up 7 bases and V 6 bases, and 8 bases lay outside the gene matches. As DNA, the CDR3 is TGTGCCAGCAGACCGTTAGGGGGCGGTGGCTACACCTTC. This codes for CASRPLGGGGYTF.

This chain uses TRBV18 with TRBJ1-6; D not resolved. Looked up from germline, CDR1 is KGHSH and CDR2 is LQKENI. The V end lost 1 base, the J end lost 5 bases, and 9 bases lay between the germline ends. The CDR3 runs to 15 residues. The chain's CDR3 is CASSPRSTDNSPLHF. The CDR3 DNA reads as TGTGCCAGCTCACCACGCAGTACAGATAATTCACCCCTCCACTTT.

The chain carries TRBV21-1 and TRBJ1-2; TRBD1 reflects the table's D call only, with no check against the DNA. TRBV21-1 is tagged as a pseudogene. This CDR3 comprises 14 residues. The CDR3 DNA reads TGTGCCAGCAGCAAGAGAACAGGGAACTATGGCTACACCTTC. It translates to CASSKRTGNYGYTF.

The chain has TRBV5-1 and TRBJ1-1; possible D gene TRBD1, 6 bases. The germline V gene has CDR1 SGHRS and CDR2 YFSETQ. The CDR3 is made up of 14 amino acids. V was shortened by 2 bases and J by 4 bases, with 12 bases between the two germline ends. CDR3 protein: CASSFSGDGTEAFF. For the CDR3, the DNA is TGCGCCAGCAGCTTCTCAGGGGATGGCACTGAAGCTTTCTTT.

V is TRBV20-1 and J is TRBJ1-1; D possibly corresponds to TRBD1 (5 bases). Germline V gene sequence: CDR1 DFQATT, CDR2 SNEGSKA (reference sequence). The CDR3 runs 11 residues. Trimming took 6 bases from V and 7 from J, leaving 12 bases between them. The CDR3 region is CSARTTGEAFF. Written as DNA, the CDR3 is TGCAGTGCCAGGACTACAGGTGAAGCTTTCTTT.